This TCR beta chain derives from a study of OX40 agonist ivuxolimab in advanced cancers. Study-wide context: The study treated patients with ivuxolimab, an agonistic anti-OX40 (CD134) antibody.

CDR3 size: 13 residues. Broader study findings: On average, a greater number of expanded clones characterised CD8+ T cells relative to CD4+.

Collection of blood occurred at baseline, at cycle 4 day 1, and at cycle 7 day 1. In regard to this clone: As yet, its antigen is unknown.

TCRdb's table, derived via immunoSEQ multiplex PCR, lists solely in-frame clones and lacks some. The sample shows about 19,000 clones, around 84% of them seen only once. The chain has TRBV21-1 and TRBJ1-5; the D call of TRBD1 is as the table states it, not checked on the DNA. TRBV21-1 is a documented pseudogene. The clonotype was recovered from an adult with an advanced solid tumor such as melanoma, head and neck, liver or kidney cancer. Sequencing used CD4+ or CD8+ T cells sorted from blood, obtained in a trial of the OX40 agonist ivuxolimab. CDR3 residues: CASSQGQGQPQHF. The CDR3 DNA follows: TGTGCCAGCAGCCAAGGACAGGGGCAGCCCCAGCATTTT.